What follows are 21 T cell receptor beta chains derived from one specimen sequenced in a study of control samples from healthy donors and cancer patients. TCRdb's table, derived via immunoSEQ multiplex PCR, lists solely in-frame clones and lacks some. The table shows about 230,000 clones, with approximately 80% occurring only once. The specimen sequenced was PBMCs. The receptor source for this set is a woman in her sixties or seventies with lung cancer.

This clone was detected only once. The J gene is TRBJ2-7, the V gene TRBV5-1; a possible D gene is TRBD2 (6 bases). The CDR3 has 15 residues. Between the trimmed V and J ends, which lost 3 bases and 5 bases, there was a span of 18 bases. Germline values: CDR1 SGHRS, CDR2 YFSETQ. The CDR3 is CASSWYSGDGNEQYF. The CDR3 DNA is TGCGCCAGCAGCTGGTATTCGGGGGACGGGAACGAGCAGTACTTC.

The chain has TRBV5-1 and TRBJ2-3, with TRBD2 identical over 13 bases. The CDR3 is 18 residues long. The germline gives CDR1 SGHRS, CDR2 YFSETQ. J gave up 5 bases and V 0 bases, and 9 bases lay outside the gene matches. CDR3 sequence reads: CASSLARTSGSDGDTQYF. CDR3 nucleotides: TGCGCCAGCAGCTTGGCCAGGACTAGCGGGAGCGACGGAGATACGCAGTATTTT.

The V call is TRBV5-4, the J call TRBJ1-2; D is ambiguous. Per germline, CDR1 SGHNT and CDR2 YYREEE (reference sequence). Trimming removed 3 bases from V and 1 base from J, with 13 bases in between. The CDR3 has 15 residues. The chain's CDR3 is CASSSGVSLNYGYTF. CDR3 DNA sequence: TGTGCCAGCAGCTCGGGAGTCTCTCTTAACTATGGCTACACCTTC.

The rearrangement uses TRBV28 and TRBJ1-1; D remains unclear. V shed 7 bases and J shed 1 base, with 13 bases lying between them. The CDR3 has 14 residues. Germline CDR1 reads MDHEN; CDR2 reads SYDVKM. The CDR3 nucleotides read TGTGCCAGCAACTTGTTATCGGCGAACACTGAAGCTTTCTTT. Its protein is CASNLLSANTEAFF.

The V and J genes are TRBV7-9 and TRBJ2-7; no firm D call. The CDR3 spans 13 residues. Per the germline V gene, CDR1 is SEHNR and CDR2 is FQNEAQ (reference sequence). The germline V and J ends were trimmed by 3 bases and 2 bases, with 8 bases remaining between them. CDR3 in amino acids: CASSLGSTYEQYF. The CDR3 DNA follows: TGTGCCAGCAGCTTGGGCTCCACCTACGAGCAGTACTTC.

The chain has TRBV5-6 and TRBJ2-1, with TRBD2 matching over 7 bases. V lost 3 bases and J lost 0; bases outside the gene matches: 12. Looked up from germline, CDR1 is SGHDT and CDR2 is YYEEEE. The CDR3 loop spans 18 amino acids. This CDR3 is CASSSRLMKRDSYNEQFF. CDR3 coding DNA: TGTGCCAGCAGCTCCCGGCTGATGAAGCGGGACTCCTACAATGAGCAGTTCTTC.

The chain employs TRBV7-2 and TRBJ1-5; D uncertain. V was clipped by 2 bases and J by 4 bases, with 9 bases between them. CDR3 length: 14 residues. The V gene's germline CDR1 is SGHTA and CDR2 FQGNSA. The CDR3 sequence is CASSLSTSNQPQHF. The CDR3 bases are TGTGCCAGCAGCTTATCTACATCAAATCAGCCCCAGCATTTT.

This chain connects TRBV7-9 to TRBJ2-7; weak D call: TRBD2 (6 bases). CDR3 length equals 15 residues. From germline, CDR1 is SEHNR and CDR2 FQNEAQ (reference sequence). Trimming left V 1 base short and J 5 bases short, with 15 bases between. The CDR3 DNA reads as TGTGCCAGCAGCTTAGGGGGACTTAGGGCCCACGAGCAGTACTTC. Amino acids: CASSLGGLRAHEQYF. Filled out from reference TRBV7-9 and TRBJ2-7, the complete variable domain reads DTGVSQNPRHKITKRGQNVTFRCDPISEHNRLYWYRQTLGQGPEFLTYFQNEAQLEKSRLLSDRFSAERPKGSFSTLEIQRTEQGDSAMYLCASSLGGLRAHEQYFGPGTRLTVT.

The chain recombines TRBV28 with TRBJ1-4; D may be TRBD1 (6 bases). This CDR3 has 15 amino acids. Germline CDR1 and CDR2: MDHEN and SYDVKM. Deletions cut 6 bases from V and 3 bases from J, with 14 bases between. The CDR3 nucleotides are TGTGCCAGCAGACCATTGGGGGCGGCTAATGAAAAACTGTTTTTT. It specifies CASRPLGAANEKLFF.

The V and J genes are TRBV7-9 and TRBJ2-1; tentatively, D is TRBD2 (6 bases). The V end lost 0 bases, the J end lost 0 bases, and 9 bases lay between the germline ends. The CDR3 length is 16 residues. Germline V gene lookup returns CDR1 SEHNR and CDR2 FQNEAQ (reference sequence). CDR3 region: CASSLARGSSYNEQFF. In nucleotides, the CDR3 is TGTGCCAGCAGCTTAGCGCGGGGAAGCTCCTACAATGAGCAGTTCTTC.

The rearrangement links TRBV2 to TRBJ2-2; the match to TRBD2 covers 11 bases. The ends lost 6 bases at V and 3 bases at J; junction bases unmatched: 3. The CDR3 loop spans 15 amino acids. CDR1 and CDR2 (germline): SNHLY, FYNNEI. The CDR3 protein is CASSPTSGDTGELFF. The CDR3 DNA follows: TGTGCCAGCAGCCCGACTAGCGGGGACACCGGGGAGCTGTTTTTT. Full variable domain (missing parts from reference TRBV2 and TRBJ2-2): EPEVTQTPSHQVTQMGQEVILRCVPISNHLYFYWYRQILGQKVEFLVSFYNNEISEKSEIFDDQFSVERPDGSNFTLKIRSTKLEDSAMYFCASSPTSGDTGELFFGEGSRLTVL.

This chain uses TRBV6-1 with TRBJ2-1; weak D call: TRBD1 (7 bases). Germline CDR1 MNHNS, CDR2 SASEGT. The ends were cut back, 4 bases at V and 2 bases at J, with 24 bases in the middle. The CDR3 extends over 19 amino acids. The CDR3 is CASSGSAGTVILTYNEQFF. CDR3 sequence (DNA): TGTGCCAGCAGTGGCTCCGCGGGGACAGTAATACTAACCTACAATGAGCAGTTCTTC.

A few counts support this clone. This chain links TRBV28 with TRBJ1-5; 10 nucleotides match TRBD1. Germline trimming cut 6 bases from V and 2 bases from J; bases unmatched to any gene: 10. Germline V gene data show CDR1 as MDHEN and CDR2 as SYDVKM. The CDR3 length is 17 residues. Here the CDR3 DNA reads TGTGCCAGCAGACCCCGACAGGGGGCAACGGGCAATCAGCCCCAGCATTTT. Translated: CASRPRQGATGNQPQHF. Using reference TRBV28 and TRBJ1-5 for the parts outside the CDR3, the full variable domain is DVKVTQSSRYLVKRTGEKVFLECVQDMDHENMFWYRQDPGLGLRLIYFSYDVKMKEKGDIPEGYSVSREKKERFSLILESASTNQTSMYLCASRPRQGATGNQPQHFGDGTRLSIL.

This clone has a handful of counts. The chain is built from TRBV7-8 and TRBJ1-2, with D possibly TRBD1 on 5 matching bases. This CDR3 spans 14 amino acids. Trimming removed 1 base at V and 7 bases at J, with 13 bases between. Germline V gene data show CDR1 as SGHVS and CDR2 as FQNEAQ. The CDR3 coding sequence is TGTGCCAGCAGCTTAGTAACGGTTGGGGGTGGCTACACCTTC. Translated, it gives CASSLVTVGGGYTF.

The chain recombines TRBV11-2 with TRBJ2-5, with 9 bases aligning to TRBD2. The J segment lost 2 bases and the V segment lost 5 bases, leaving 9 bases of the junction unmatched. Germline V gene sequence: CDR1 SGHAT, CDR2 FQNNGV. The length of the CDR3 is 16 residues. The CDR3 region is CASSVGGGAGQETQYF. The CDR3, as DNA: TGTGCCAGCAGCGTGGGCGGGGGGGCCGGTCAAGAGACCCAGTACTTC.

The chain recombines TRBV7-9 with TRBJ1-2; the D gene is possibly TRBD1 (6 bases). V dropped 4 bases and J dropped 4 bases, with 10 bases sitting between them. The CDR3 has 13 residues. CDR1 SEHNR and CDR2 FQNEAQ come from the germline V gene (reference sequence). CDR3 sequence reads: CASSSRDIYGYTF. CDR3 in DNA: TGTGCCAGCAGCTCCCGGGACATCTATGGCTACACCTTC.

The CDR3 coding sequence is TGTGCCAGCTTCCCCTTGGGGAGACAGGGTAACGAGCAGTACTTC. This codes for CASFPLGRQGNEQYF. V and J are TRBV28 and TRBJ2-7, with 7 bases aligning to TRBD1. CDR3 length: 15 amino acids. V trimming: 8 bases; J trimming: 5 bases; junction bases outside the gene matches: 15. CDR1 is MDHEN and CDR2 is SYDVKM in the germline V gene.

The genes are TRBV6-5 and TRBJ2-5; no clear D gene. The CDR3 is 12 residues long. The germline gives CDR1 MNHEY, CDR2 SVGAGI. Trimming left V 6 bases short and J 1 base short, with 6 bases between. The CDR3 DNA reads TGTGCCAGCAGATGGTCCCAAGAGACCCAGTACTTC. It yields the protein CASRWSQETQYF.

The chain employs TRBV15 and TRBJ2-7; D remains unclear. Trimming took 3 bases from V and 3 from J, leaving 6 bases between them. Germline values: CDR1 LNHNV, CDR2 YYDKDF (reference sequence). The CDR3 sequence is 12 residues long. The CDR3: CATSRSYYEQYF. The CDR3, as DNA: TGTGCCACCAGCAGGTCTTACTACGAGCAGTACTTC.

The gene calls are TRBV7-2 and TRBJ1-3; tentatively, D is TRBD1 (6 bases). Trimming took 3 bases from V and 1 from J, leaving 10 bases between them. The CDR3 has 15 residues. Germline V CDR1 and CDR2: SGHTA, FQGNSA. The CDR3 DNA reads TGTGCCAGCAGCTTTCCTACAGGGTCTGGAAACACCATATATTTT. Its translation: CASSFPTGSGNTIYF.

The chain is built from TRBV6-4 and TRBJ2-1, with 7 bases that match TRBD2. The CDR3 is 15 amino acids. From germline, CDR1 is MRHNA and CDR2 SNTAGT. After removal of 5 bases from V and 9 bases from J, the junction contained 13 bases not matched to a gene. In nucleotides, the CDR3 is TGTGCCAGCAGTTCCCAGCGGGAAGTCCTGAGTGAGCAGTTCTTC. Its protein product is CASSSQREVLSEQFF.